The next 20 T cell receptor beta chains were all read from a single sample in a study of identical twins. One entry per CDR3 protein, called by TCRdb with MiXCR from the 5' RACE reads. The sample records roughly 540,000 distinct CDR3 sequences, about 20% being singletons. These same data were also listed under a study on T cells expressing NK-cell markers.

Material for sequencing was CD4+ T cells sorted from blood. These receptors were collected from a woman under 30 in good health.

The genes are TRBV6-4 and TRBJ1-5, with 12 bases identical to TRBD1. This CDR3 is built from 15 residues. The J segment lost 6 bases and the V segment lost 6 bases, leaving 6 bases of the junction unmatched. Per germline, CDR1 MRHNA and CDR2 SNTAGT. The CDR3 nucleotides are TGTGCCAGCAGAGGGGACAGGGGGCCCGGTCAGCCCCAGCATTTT. Amino acid sequence: CASRGDRGPGQPQHF.

This clonotype has only a few counts. V gene TRBV7-8 combines with J gene TRBJ2-7; 9 bases match TRBD1. The germline V gene encodes CDR1 SGHVS and CDR2 FQNEAQ. V shed 5 bases, J shed 1 base, and the junction held 6 bases outside the gene matches. This CDR3 is 15 amino acids long. CDR3 DNA: TGTGCCAGCAGCCGAGGACAGGGGCTATCCTACGAGCAGTACTTC. Translated, it gives CASSRGQGLSYEQYF.

This chain uses TRBV6-2 or TRBV6-3 with TRBJ2-4, with a possible D match to TRBD2 (5 bases). V shed 2 bases and J shed 3 bases, with 8 bases lying between them. The CDR3 has 14 amino acids. CDR1 MNHEY and CDR2 SVGEGT come from the germline V gene. Written as DNA, the CDR3 is TGTGCCAGCAGTTACAAGGGAGTCAAAAACATTCAGTACTTC. Protein: CASSYKGVKNIQYF.

This clonotype showed up just a few times. The chain recombines TRBV6-1 with TRBJ1-2, with 7 bases that match TRBD1. The CDR3 is 14 amino acids. V shed 3 bases, J shed 3 bases, and the junction held 4 bases outside the gene matches. Germline assignment: CDR1 MNHNS and CDR2 SASEGT. The CDR3 spells CASSDPGTDYGYTF. The CDR3 region has the DNA TGTGCCAGCAGTGACCCCGGGACAGACTATGGCTACACCTTC.

This chain connects TRBV20-1 to TRBJ2-7; 8 nucleotides align to TRBD2. V lost 5 bases, J lost 3 bases, and 12 bases stayed unmatched. This CDR3 has 15 residues. Germline CDR1 is DFQATT and CDR2 is SNEGSKA (reference sequence). For the CDR3, the DNA is TGCAGTGCTGGGGGCGGGGGGCGTCCTAACTACGAGCAGTACTTC. It yields the protein CSAGGGGRPNYEQYF.

CDR3 nucleotides: TGTGCCAGCAGCCAAGATAACGGCGCTAACTATGGCTACACCTTC. Its protein is CASSQDNGANYGYTF. The chain is built from TRBV3-1 and TRBJ1-2; D ambiguous. The germline V and J ends were trimmed by 0 bases and 0 bases, with 8 bases remaining between them. Germline V gene sequence: CDR1 LGHDT, CDR2 YNNKEL (reference sequence). The CDR3 runs to 15 residues.

This clonotype was seen a handful of times. V and J are TRBV20-1 and TRBJ1-1, with D possibly being TRBD1 (6 bases). The CDR3 totals 15 residues. Per the germline V gene, CDR1 is DFQATT and CDR2 is SNEGSKA (reference sequence). V lost 5 bases, J lost 0 bases, and 16 bases lay in between. The chain's CDR3 is CSAPVTGTMNTEAFF. CDR3 nucleotide sequence: TGCAGTGCTCCCGTTACAGGGACTATGAACACTGAAGCTTTCTTT.

The V call is TRBV12-3 or TRBV12-4, the J call TRBJ1-4; unclear D gene. The CDR3 consists of 12 residues. V shed 5 bases and J shed 7 bases, with 8 bases lying between them. The CDR3 loop is CASSLNIEKLFF. The CDR3 nucleotides are TGTGCCAGCAGTCTCAACATTGAAAAACTGTTTTTT.

This clonotype was seen more than once but under ten times. The chain couples TRBV18 to TRBJ2-6; D might be TRBD1 (6 bases). CDR1 and CDR2 (germline): KGHSH, LQKENI. Trimming removed 8 bases at V and 2 bases at J, with 19 bases between. CDR3 size: 17 residues. The DNA for the CDR3 is TGTGCCAGCCAACTGGACAGAGGCTTGACTGGGGCCAACGTCCTGACTTTC. The encoded protein is CASQLDRGLTGANVLTF.

This clonotype occurred a few times. The V and J genes are TRBV11-2 and TRBJ2-3, with 8 bases identical to TRBD2. Germline CDR1 and CDR2: SGHAT and FQNNGV. The V and J ends lost 4 bases and 0 bases, in that order; junction bases with no gene match: 6. There are 16 residues in the CDR3. The CDR3 loop is CASSSRGGSSTDTQYF. The CDR3 coding sequence is TGTGCCAGCAGCTCCCGGGGGGGATCTAGCACAGATACGCAGTATTTT.

V is TRBV29-1 and J is TRBJ1-1; 7 positions match TRBD1. The trim removed 7 bases at V and 1 base at J, leaving 9 bases unmatched. CDR1 is SQVTM, CDR2 ANQGSEA, per germline. The CDR3 contains 14 residues. CDR3 in amino acids: CSGGVGTANTEAFF. The CDR3 nucleotides read TGCAGCGGAGGAGTCGGGACAGCGAACACTGAAGCTTTCTTT. Full variable domain (missing parts from reference TRBV29-1 and TRBJ1-1): SAVISQKPSRDICQRGTSLTIQCQVDSQVTMMFWYRQQPGQSLTLIATANQGSEATYESGFVIDKFPISRPNLTFSTLTVSNMSPEDSSIYLCSGGVGTANTEAFFGQGTRLTVV.

This clonotype was counted once. The J gene is TRBJ2-2, the V gene TRBV3-1; D uncertain. V gave up 6 bases and J gave up 6 bases, with 5 bases separating them. CDR3 length: 11 amino acids. The V gene's germline CDR1 is LGHDT and CDR2 YNNKEL (reference sequence). The CDR3 loop reads CASRLSGELFF. CDR3 DNA: TGTGCCAGCAGGCTATCCGGGGAGCTGTTTTTT. The complete variable domain, with remaining parts taken from reference TRBV3-1 and TRBJ2-2, reads DTAVSQTPKYLVTQMGNDKSIKCEQNLGHDTMYWYKQDSKKFLKIMFSYNNKELIINETVPNRFSPKSPDKAHLNLHINSLELGDSAVYFCASRLSGELFFGEGSRLTVL.

This rearrangement joins TRBV6-1 to TRBJ2-5; D gene ambiguous. CDR1 is MNHNS, CDR2 SASEGT, per germline. The length of the CDR3 is 14 residues. The ends were cut back, 5 bases at V and 0 bases at J, with 10 bases in the middle. CDR3 residues: CASSRAPDQETQYF. CDR3 bases: TGTGCCAGCAGTCGCGCACCCGACCAAGAGACCCAGTACTTC.

Here the CDR3 reads CASSVASGGYSGELFF. The CDR3 nucleotides read TGTGCCAGCAGCGTAGCTTCCGGGGGGTATAGCGGGGAGCTGTTTTTT. V is TRBV9 and J is TRBJ2-2, with TRBD2 matching over 7 bases. The germline CDR1 and CDR2 sequences are SGDLS and YYNGEE. J gave up 7 bases and V 0 bases, and 9 bases lay outside the gene matches. This CDR3 has 16 amino acids. The entire variable domain, with the rest obtained from reference TRBV9 and TRBJ2-2, is as follows: DSGVTQTPKHLITATGQRVTLRCSPRSGDLSVYWYQQSLDQGLQFLIQYYNGEERAKGNILERFSAQQFPDLHSELNLSSLELGDSALYFCASSVASGGYSGELFFGEGSRLTVL.

The table lists this clonotype with a few counts. The rearrangement uses TRBV5-1 and TRBJ2-5; D remains unclear. Germline loops: CDR1 SGHRS, CDR2 YFSETQ. The CDR3 contains 12 residues. V gave up 2 bases and J gave up 3 bases, with 5 bases separating them. The CDR3: CASSFDEETQYF. The CDR3 DNA is TGCGCCAGCAGCTTCGACGAAGAGACCCAGTACTTC.

This clonotype was seen repeatedly, ten times or more. The chain recombines TRBV4-2 with TRBJ2-6, with D unclear. Germline V gene lookup returns CDR1 LGHNA and CDR2 YNFKEQ. V lost 0 bases to trimming and J lost 2 bases, with 8 bases between them. The CDR3 extends over 16 amino acids. The CDR3 region is CASSQDMGTGANVLTF. The CDR3 bases are TGTGCCAGCAGCCAAGATATGGGGACTGGGGCCAACGTCCTGACTTTC.

The table lists this clonotype with a few counts. V usage is TRBV10-3 and J usage is TRBJ1-1, with D possibly matching TRBD1 (5 bases). The ends were cut back, 6 bases at V and 5 bases at J, with 10 bases in the middle. Germline values: CDR1 ENHRY, CDR2 SYGVKD. The CDR3 length is 12 residues. The CDR3 protein is CAIRGTRTEAFF. The CDR3 DNA follows: TGTGCCATCAGGGGGACGAGGACTGAAGCTTTCTTT.

The V and J genes are TRBV5-1 and TRBJ1-4; 7 nucleotides match TRBD1. Per germline, CDR1 SGHRS and CDR2 YFSETQ. J gave up 8 bases and V 5 bases, and 6 bases lay outside the gene matches. CDR3 length: 13 amino acids. In DNA form, the CDR3 reads TGCGCCAGCAGACCGACAGGGTCAGAAAAACTGTTTTTT. It is translated as CASRPTGSEKLFF.

This chain links TRBV5-4 with TRBJ2-5; D tentatively reads TRBD1 or TRBD2 (5 bases each). V lost 4 bases to trimming and J lost 2 bases, with 12 bases between them. The CDR3 loop spans 14 amino acids. Germline CDR1 reads SGHNT; CDR2 reads YYREEE (reference sequence). CDR3 in amino acids: CASSTGPLQETQYF. The CDR3 DNA reads TGTGCCAGCAGCACGGGACCGCTACAAGAGACCCAGTACTTC.

A few counts support this clonotype. The V gene is TRBV5-1, the J gene TRBJ2-3; D not certain. Per germline, CDR1 SGHRS and CDR2 YFSETQ. This CDR3 contains 11 residues. Trimming shortened V by 4 bases and J by 6 bases, and 6 bases separated the two germline ends. The CDR3 spells CASSPDDTQYF. Here the CDR3 DNA reads TGCGCCAGCAGCCCCGATGATACGCAGTATTTT.